The 21 T cell receptor beta chains in this list originate from one sample, sequenced in a study. TCRdb re-called the RT-PCR reads through MiXCR, storing one row per CDR3 protein. The sample holds almost 700,000 distinct CDR3 sequences, around 14% seen once. The material sequenced was memory CD4+ T cells from blood. These receptors were obtained from a female donor in good health, serving as a healthy control.

DNA for the CDR3: TGTGCCAGCAGCCGGGGGGGGTCCGGGCAGCCCCAGCATTTT. Encoded protein: CASSRGGSGQPQHF. This chain joins TRBV7-2 and TRBJ1-5; D possibly corresponds to TRBD1 (5 bases). The CDR3 extends over 14 amino acids. V was clipped by 5 bases and J by 7 bases, with 15 bases between them. Looked up from germline, CDR1 is SGHTA and CDR2 is FQGNSA.

As concerns this clonotype: With a much larger clone just one base away, this may be a read error. The chain has TRBV20-1 and TRBJ1-1; a possible D gene is TRBD1 (5 bases). This CDR3 is 13 amino acids long. The germline V gene has CDR1 DFQATT and CDR2 SNEGSKA (reference sequence). CDR3 in amino acids: CIARTKTRDEAFF. Here the CDR3 DNA reads TGCATTGCTAGAACTAAAACCCGGGACGAAGCTTTCTTT.

In the case of this clonotype: A much more abundant neighbour one base away suggests this may be a read error. In this CDR3 the conserved last residue, phenylalanine or tryptophan, is missing, so a read error is likely. CDR3 sequence (DNA): TGCAGTGCTAGAGATAGCGGGAGGGCTTCCTACGAGCAGTACCTC. This encodes CSARDSGRASYEQYL. The rearrangement uses TRBV20-1 and TRBJ2-7, with 11 bases fitting TRBD2. This CDR3 is built from 15 residues. CDR1 and CDR2 (germline): DFQATT, SNEGSKA (reference sequence). V lost 0 bases, J lost 1 base, and 2 bases stayed unmatched.

This chain uses TRBV3-1 with TRBJ1-3; D might be TRBD1 (5 bases). This CDR3 spans 15 amino acids. The V end was cut by 0 bases, the J end by 4 bases, with 10 bases between. The germline V gene has CDR1 LGHDT and CDR2 YNNKEL (reference sequence). The CDR3 DNA reads TGTGCCAGCAGCCAAGATGTCGGGGGAGGAAACACCATATATTTT. Translating gives CASSQDVGGGNTIYF.

This clonotype occurred a few times. The rearrangement joins TRBV6-5 to TRBJ1-1; D unclear. In germline, CDR1 is MNHEY, CDR2 SVGAGI. This CDR3 is built from 13 residues. V lost 6 bases and J 1 base, leaving 9 bases between the germline ends. Here the CDR3 reads CASRTPQNTEAFF. Here the CDR3 DNA reads TGTGCCAGCAGGACCCCCCAGAACACTGAAGCTTTCTTT.

The chain links TRBV5-1 to TRBJ2-1; the D is unclear. CDR3 length equals 13 residues. Trimming took 2 bases from V and 5 from J, leaving 8 bases between them. The V gene's germline CDR1 is SGHRS and CDR2 YFSETQ. CDR3 amino acids: CASSLNGNNEQFF. The CDR3 nucleotides are TGCGCCAGCAGCTTAAATGGCAACAATGAGCAGTTCTTC.

This rearrangement joins TRBV20-1 to TRBJ1-1; 10 bases fit TRBD1. This CDR3 has 14 residues. Looked up from germline, CDR1 is DFQATT and CDR2 is SNEGSKA (reference sequence). V gave up 6 bases and J gave up 5 bases; unmatched junction bases: 9. The CDR3: CSAWRTGGRTEAFF. The CDR3 nucleotides read TGCAGTGCATGGAGGACAGGGGGGAGAACTGAAGCTTTCTTT.

This clonotype was seen at least ten times. The chain is built from TRBV10-3 and TRBJ1-6; 8 positions agree with TRBD1. The CDR3 is made up of 15 amino acids. The V segment lost 0 bases and the J segment 10 bases; nucleotides outside the gene matches: 5. The germline gives CDR1 ENHRY, CDR2 SYGVKD. Here the CDR3 DNA reads TGTGCCATCAGTGAGTCTCCAGGGACAGGCTCACCCCTCCACTTT. This sequence encodes CAISESPGTGSPLHF.

The chain carries TRBV12-3 or TRBV12-4 and TRBJ1-2; 9 nucleotides agree with TRBD1. CDR3 length: 13 residues. Trimming cost V 6 bases and J 3 bases; bases outside gene matches: 2. CDR3: CASRQGAHYGYTF. CDR3 coding DNA: TGTGCCAGCAGACAGGGGGCACACTATGGCTACACCTTC.

V and J are TRBV7-2 and TRBJ2-3; possibly TRBD1 or TRBD2 for D (5 bases each). The CDR3 loop spans 16 amino acids. CDR1 and CDR2 from the germline V gene are SGHTA and FQGNSA. V shed 5 bases and J shed 1 base, with 16 bases lying between them. The CDR3 DNA reads as TGTGCCAGCAGCCCCTGGGTTGGGGGACGCACAGATACGCAGTATTTT. Translated: CASSPWVGGRTDTQYF.

In its sample, this clonotype was seen a few times. This rearrangement joins TRBV6-5 to TRBJ2-7; 9 bases are a match to TRBD1. The CDR3 has 19 amino acids. After removal of 0 bases from V and 1 base from J, the junction contained 13 bases not matched to a gene. Germline lookup yields CDR1 MNHEY and CDR2 SVGAGI. In nucleotides, the CDR3 is TGTGCCAGCAGTTACTCGAAGGGGATCCGGGGGACAGGGTCCTACGAGCAGTACTTC. This codes for CASSYSKGIRGTGSYEQYF.

This clonotype appeared many times. The chain uses TRBV12-3 or TRBV12-4 and TRBJ1-3; D possibly corresponds to TRBD1 (6 bases). Trimming left V 6 bases short and J 2 bases short, with 14 bases between. CDR3 length: 15 amino acids. As DNA, the CDR3 is TGTGCCAGCAGGGCACAGGGTTCACCTGGAAACACCATATATTTT. Its translation: CASRAQGSPGNTIYF.

A word on this clonotype: Since a much larger clone is just one base distant, this may be a read error. The chain has TRBV6-2 or TRBV6-3 and TRBJ2-3, with TRBD2 matching 9 bases. With 6 bases clipped from V and 3 bases from J, the junction kept 7 bases outside the gene matches. The germline gives CDR1 MNHEY, CDR2 SVGEGT. There are 15 residues in the CDR3. As DNA, the CDR3 is TGTGCCAGCAGGAGGACTAGCGTGAGAACAGATACGCAGTATTTT. It specifies CASRRTSVRTDTQYF.

This clonotype appeared many times. It may be a read error: a sequence one base away is much more abundant. The chain recombines TRBV7-2 with TRBJ1-1; the D is unclear. Between the trimmed V and J ends, which lost 3 bases and 2 bases, there was a span of 7 bases. This CDR3 has 13 residues. Germline V CDR1 and CDR2: SGHTA, FQGNSA. In nucleotides, the CDR3 is TGTGCCAGCAGCTTTGCCAGAAACACTGAAGCTTTCTTT. Encoded protein: CASSFARNTEAFF.

The chain links TRBV6-2 or TRBV6-3 to TRBJ2-3; 8 nucleotides match TRBD2. The CDR3 consists of 14 residues. Germline V gene data show CDR1 as MNHEY and CDR2 as SVGEGT. The J segment lost 0 bases and the V segment lost 7 bases, leaving 3 bases of the junction unmatched. The CDR3 sequence: CASKGLVSTDTQYF. The CDR3 DNA is TGTGCCAGCAAGGGACTAGTTAGCACAGATACGCAGTATTTT.

This clonotype turned up a few times. This rearrangement joins TRBV7-8 to TRBJ2-6; D is perhaps TRBD1 (6 bases). The length of the CDR3 is 15 residues. Germline loops: CDR1 SGHVS, CDR2 FQNEAQ. V dropped 5 bases and J dropped 1 base, with 9 bases sitting between them. The CDR3 is CASSEDSSGANVLTF. As DNA, the CDR3 is TGTGCCAGCAGCGAGGACAGTTCTGGGGCCAACGTCCTGACTTTC.

This clonotype was seen once. The V and J genes are TRBV20-1 and TRBJ2-5, with D maybe TRBD2 (6 bases). The CDR3 has 16 residues. The V end was cut by 7 bases, the J end by 5 bases, with 26 bases between. Germline loops: CDR1 DFQATT, CDR2 SNEGSKA (reference sequence). CDR3 protein: CSGGGLRGTTGETQYF. DNA for the CDR3: TGCAGTGGAGGCGGTCTGCGGGGAACTACCGGGGAGACCCAGTACTTC.

The chain links TRBV20-1 to TRBJ1-2; D uncertain. The length of the CDR3 is 11 residues. From germline, CDR1 is DFQATT and CDR2 SNEGSKA (reference sequence). The V end was cut by 4 bases, the J end by 2 bases, with 5 bases between. Here the CDR3 reads CSATENYGYTF. The CDR3 DNA reads TGCAGTGCTACTGAGAACTATGGCTACACCTTC.

This clonotype was counted between two and nine times. The chain recombines TRBV7-8 with TRBJ1-5; no reliable D call. Germline V gene data show CDR1 as SGHVS and CDR2 as FQNEAQ. V gave up 1 base and J gave up 1 base, with 8 bases separating them. The CDR3 loop spans 15 amino acids. The CDR3 DNA reads as TGTGCCAGCAGCTTAGGAGGGATCAGCAATCAGCCCCAGCATTTT. Protein product: CASSLGGISNQPQHF.

There are many counts of this clonotype. This chain uses TRBV6-5 with TRBJ2-7; 10 nucleotides match TRBD1. Germline V gene data show CDR1 as MNHEY and CDR2 as SVGAGI. The CDR3 covers 14 residues. Losses at the gene ends were 6 bases for V and 2 bases for J; bases not matched to a gene: 4. CDR3 sequence: CASRTGQGAYEQYF. As DNA, the CDR3 is TGTGCCAGCAGAACTGGACAGGGGGCCTACGAGCAGTACTTC.

Only a few counts were recorded for this clonotype. V and J are TRBV5-1 and TRBJ1-2; D perhaps matches TRBD1 (5 bases). V lost 4 bases and J lost 6, with 16 bases in between. The CDR3 consists of 14 residues. Germline loops: CDR1 SGHRS, CDR2 YFSETQ. CDR3 nucleotide sequence: TGCGCCAGCAGCCTGAGGTCAGGGTCGAATGGCTACACCTTC. Encoded protein: CASSLRSGSNGYTF.